The T cell receptor (beta chain) described here comes from a study of OX40 agonist ivuxolimab in advanced cancers. Whole-study findings and limits: Relative to CD4+, CD8+ T cells held more expanded clones on average.

As for this clone: Antigen unknown.

After removal of 5 bases from V and 0 bases from J, the junction contained 10 bases not matched to a gene. The CDR3 consists of 19 residues. CDR1 is SEHNR, CDR2 FQNEAQ, per germline (reference sequence). Some clones are missing from TCRdb's copy, which holds only in-frame ones; the method was immunoSEQ multiplex PCR. The repertoire holds approximately 81,000 clones, about 86% seen once, with over 0.75% in the top ten. This clonotype originated in an adult with an advanced solid tumor such as melanoma, head and neck, liver or kidney cancer. Sequenced here: CD4+ or CD8+ T cells sorted from blood, sampled in a trial of the OX40 agonist ivuxolimab. The rearrangement joins TRBV7-9 to TRBJ2-5; 15 bases are shared with TRBD2. This chain's CDR3 is CASSGPGLAGGLYQETQYF. CDR3 coding DNA: TGTGCCAGCAGCGGGCCGGGACTAGCGGGAGGCCTGTACCAAGAGACCCAGTACTTC.